What follows are 28 T cell receptor beta chains derived from one specimen sequenced in a study of metastatic and nonmetastatic thyroid tumors. TCRdb re-clonotyped the PCR reads via MiXCR. Among 25,000 to 30,000 clones listed, roughly 4% were seen once. Treatment of any kind had been given to no patient before thyroid surgery. The sample taken for sequencing was blood. The receptors come from a male donor with papillary thyroid cancer or a benign thyroid nodule (not recorded which). Some clones in this sample may be carry-over from other donors' samples.

This clone was seen ten or more times. This chain uses TRBV7-2 with TRBJ2-7, with no clear D. Germline V gene sequence: CDR1 SGHTA, CDR2 FQGNSA. The CDR3 runs to 12 residues. Trimming left V 2 bases short and J 5 bases short, with 7 bases between. The CDR3: CASSLSFDEQYF. CDR3 in DNA: TGTGCCAGCAGCTTAAGCTTCGACGAGCAGTACTTC.

This clone has only a few counts. V gene TRBV28 combines with J gene TRBJ2-7; D not resolved. This CDR3 comprises 14 residues. Trimming took 2 bases from V and 3 from J, leaving 11 bases between them. CDR1 and CDR2 from the germline V gene are MDHEN and SYDVKM. CDR3 in amino acids: CASSLGRVYYEQYF. Written as DNA, the CDR3 is TGTGCCAGCAGTTTAGGACGCGTATACTACGAGCAGTACTTC.

The chain employs TRBV28 and TRBJ1-5; 11 nucleotides line up with TRBD1. Germline CDR1 and CDR2: MDHEN and SYDVKM. J was trimmed by 6 bases and V by 3 bases; bases with no gene match: 4. The CDR3 is 15 residues long. The CDR3 spells CASSFGTGGGQPQHF. CDR3 sequence (DNA): TGTGCCAGCAGTTTTGGGACAGGGGGAGGTCAGCCCCAGCATTTT.

By proportion, this clone is medium-sized (0.01 to 0.1%). The chain couples TRBV28 to TRBJ2-1; no reliable D call. Deletions cut 6 bases from V and 14 bases from J, with 17 bases between. The germline V gene encodes CDR1 MDHEN and CDR2 SYDVKM. The length of the CDR3 is 12 residues. CDR3 region: CASSTPPLEKFF. In nucleotides, the CDR3 is TGTGCCAGCAGCACCCCTCCGCTAGAAAAGTTCTTC.

This clone was seen many times. The chain uses TRBV24-1 and TRBJ2-1; D is uncertain. CDR3 size: 15 residues. CDR1 and CDR2 from the germline V gene are KGHDR and SFDVKD. Trimming took 0 bases from V and 8 from J, leaving 13 bases between them. The CDR3 spells CATSDLLALGDEQFF. In DNA, the CDR3 is TGTGCCACCAGTGATTTGCTTGCCCTTGGGGATGAGCAGTTCTTC.

This sequence joins TRBV2 and TRBJ1-2, with D maybe TRBD1 (5 bases). V lost 4 bases, J lost 4 bases, and 10 bases lay in between. The CDR3 loop spans 13 amino acids. CDR1 and CDR2 (germline): SNHLY, FYNNEI. The CDR3: CASSVRAGYGYTF. The CDR3 DNA reads TGTGCCAGCAGTGTCAGGGCGGGCTATGGCTACACCTTC.

This clone has only a few counts. This chain links TRBV30 with TRBJ1-1; unclear D gene. V was cut by 2 bases and J by 7 bases, with 11 bases left in between. CDR3 size: 12 residues. Germline values: CDR1 GTSNPN, CDR2 SVGIG (reference sequence). This chain's CDR3 is CAWSLTAGEAFF. The CDR3 coding sequence is TGTGCCTGGAGTCTTACGGCGGGTGAAGCTTTCTTT.

This clone was recorded at least ten times. The J gene is TRBJ2-6, the V gene TRBV20-1; no reliable D call. This CDR3 is 14 amino acids long. Germline values: CDR1 DFQATT, CDR2 SNEGSKA (reference sequence). Trimming took off 5 bases at V and 1 base at J, with 9 bases between the two ends. As DNA, the CDR3 is TGCAGTGCTCTCTCCGGGTCTGGGGCCAACGTCCTGACTTTC. Its translation is CSALSGSGANVLTF.

This clone was recorded many times. The genes are TRBV7-6 and TRBJ2-7, with a weak D call TRBD1 (6 bases). This CDR3 comprises 14 residues. Germline V lookup: CDR1 SGHVS, CDR2 FNYEAQ. V dropped 5 bases and J dropped 3 bases, with 14 bases sitting between them. CDR3 DNA sequence: TGTGCCAGCAGCGACCAGACAGGCGTCTACGAGCAGTACTTC. It codes for CASSDQTGVYEQYF.

This clone was counted a few times. The V and J genes are TRBV6-5 and TRBJ1-2; D is ambiguous. Trimming removed 0 bases at V and 8 bases at J, with 10 bases between. CDR3 size: 13 residues. CDR1 MNHEY and CDR2 SVGAGI come from the germline V gene. The CDR3 sequence is CASSYSTSRGYTF. DNA of the CDR3: TGTGCCAGCAGTTACTCGACGAGTCGGGGCTACACCTTC.

The J gene is TRBJ2-1, the V gene TRBV9; the D call may be TRBD1 or TRBD2 (5 bases each). The CDR3 contains 18 residues. Trimming cost V 4 bases and J 7 bases, with 27 bases left between them. Per germline, CDR1 SGDLS and CDR2 YYNGEE. The CDR3 DNA sequence: TGTGCCAGCAGCCCCCGTGGAGTTCGGGGACCCACCAATAATGAGCAGTTCTTC. Protein: CASSPRGVRGPTNNEQFF.

This clone occurred many times. It may be a read error: a sequence one base away is much more abundant. The V call is TRBV12-3 or TRBV12-4, the J call TRBJ2-1; the match to TRBD2 covers 7 bases. The CDR3 spans 14 residues. The V gene end was trimmed by 5 bases and the J gene end by 10 bases; junction bases not matched to a gene: 11. CDR3 in DNA: TGTGCCAGCAGTCTTGGGCTCTCTAGCGGCGAGCAGTTCTTC. It encodes CASSLGLSSGEQFF.

This clone was observed at least ten times. The rearrangement links TRBV10-1 to TRBJ2-5; D remains unclear. The V gene lost 3 bases and the J gene lost 2 bases, with 19 bases spanning the gap. There are 17 residues in the CDR3. Germline V gene lookup returns CDR1 WNHNN and CDR2 SYGVQD (reference sequence). The CDR3: CASSETPGRSLQETQYF. As DNA, the CDR3 is TGCGCCAGCAGTGAAACTCCCGGCAGGAGTTTACAAGAGACCCAGTACTTC.

This clone has a handful of counts. The junction shows a germline mismatch at one end, possibly a read error. The rearrangement uses TRBV2 and TRBJ2-6, with a weak D call TRBD1 (6 bases). The V gene's germline CDR1 is SNHLY and CDR2 FYNNEI. The CDR3 extends over 16 amino acids. In DNA, the CDR3 is TGTGCCAGCACCGCAGGGGCAACCTCTTGGGCCAACGTCCTGACTTTC. It translates to CASTAGATSWANVLTF.

This clone was observed a handful of times. The chain recombines TRBV7-2 with TRBJ2-3; D call uncertain. The V end lost 1 base, the J end lost 2 bases, and 7 bases lay between the germline ends. The CDR3 totals 14 residues. Germline CDR1 reads SGHTA; CDR2 reads FQGNSA. CDR3 sequence reads: CASSLGDTTDTQYF. CDR3 nucleotide sequence: TGTGCCAGCAGCTTAGGAGACACCACAGATACGCAGTATTTT. The whole variable domain, filled in from reference TRBV7-2 and TRBJ2-3, reads GAGVSQSPSNKVTEKGKDVELRCDPISGHTALYWYRQSLGQGLEFLIYFQGNSAPDKSGLPSDRFSAERTGGSVSTLTIQRTQQEDSAVYLCASSLGDTTDTQYFGPGTRLTVL.

This chain links TRBV11-1 with TRBJ1-1, with D maybe TRBD1 (5 bases). With 1 base removed from V and 6 bases from J, the gap between germline ends came to 9 bases. The germline gives CDR1 SGHAT, CDR2 FQDESV (reference sequence). The CDR3 length is 13 residues. Here the CDR3 reads CASSLGGDPEAFF. For the CDR3, the DNA is TGTGCCAGCAGCTTAGGAGGGGATCCTGAAGCTTTCTTT.

This clone turned up a few times. The J gene is TRBJ2-1, the V gene TRBV10-1, with TRBD2 identical over 9 bases. This CDR3 spans 17 amino acids. The V segment lost 2 bases and the J segment 4 bases; nucleotides outside the gene matches: 9. From germline, CDR1 is WNHNN and CDR2 SYGVQD (reference sequence). CDR3 nucleotides: TGCGCCAGCAGTGAGATCAAGCCGGGACTAGCATACAATGAGCAGTTCTTC. It specifies CASSEIKPGLAYNEQFF.

This clone was counted ten times or more. The chain couples TRBV5-1 to TRBJ2-5, with 8 bases identical to TRBD1. CDR1 is SGHRS and CDR2 is YFSETQ in the germline V gene. J was trimmed by 2 bases and V by 2 bases; bases with no gene match: 2. The CDR3 contains 14 residues. CDR3 nucleotides: TGCGCCAGCAGCTTTGGACAGGGACAAGAGACCCAGTACTTC. This sequence encodes CASSFGQGQETQYF.

This clone was recorded many times. V usage is TRBV20-1 and J usage is TRBJ2-1, with D perhaps TRBD2 (6 bases). Trimming pared 4 bases from V and 0 bases from J, leaving 13 bases between. Per germline, CDR1 DFQATT and CDR2 SNEGSKA (reference sequence). The CDR3 has 15 amino acids. The CDR3 region is CSATRGESSYNEQFF. The CDR3 nucleotides read TGCAGTGCTACCCGCGGGGAGAGCTCCTACAATGAGCAGTTCTTC.

V is TRBV12-3 or TRBV12-4 and J is TRBJ1-1; D is uncertain. V was clipped by 0 bases and J by 1 base, with 3 bases between them. The CDR3 loop spans 13 amino acids. CDR3 in amino acids: CASSLAENTEAFF. In DNA form, the CDR3 reads TGTGCCAGCAGTTTAGCAGAGAACACTGAAGCTTTCTTT.

This clone was observed a handful of times. The genes are TRBV3-1 and TRBJ1-5; unclear D gene. This CDR3 is 17 amino acids long. Germline V CDR1 and CDR2: LGHDT, YNNKEL (reference sequence). The V and J ends lost 1 base and 6 bases respectively, with 19 bases between them. CDR3: CASSQGLRARLSQPQHF. The DNA for the CDR3 is TGTGCCAGCAGCCAAGGTCTAAGGGCGAGACTCAGTCAGCCCCAGCATTTT.

This clone appeared many times. Distinct nucleotide sequences in the sample also encode this CDR3. J is TRBJ2-3 and V is TRBV11-2, with 9 bases that match TRBD1. The V segment lost 5 bases and the J segment 2 bases; nucleotides outside the gene matches: 5. The CDR3 runs to 15 residues. CDR1 and CDR2 (germline): SGHAT, FQNNGV. CDR3 sequence (DNA): TGTGCCAGCAGCGGGGACAGGGTGTTCACAGATACGCAGTATTTT. It is translated as CASSGDRVFTDTQYF.

J is TRBJ1-3 and V is TRBV6-1; 7 bases are shared with TRBD1. Germline CDR1 and CDR2: MNHNS and SASEGT. V trimming: 0 bases; J trimming: 0 bases; junction bases outside the gene matches: 8. The CDR3 runs 18 residues. The CDR3 spells CASSEALTGVASGNTIYF. The CDR3 nucleotides are TGTGCCAGCAGTGAAGCGCTAACAGGGGTCGCCTCTGGAAACACCATATATTTT.

The gene calls are TRBV28 and TRBJ2-3, with 8 bases fitting TRBD2. The CDR3 totals 17 residues. Germline V gene data show CDR1 as MDHEN and CDR2 as SYDVKM. V shed 7 bases, J shed 0 bases, and the junction held 12 bases outside the gene matches. The CDR3 sequence is CASIFGASGWSTDTQYF. The CDR3 DNA reads as TGTGCCAGCATTTTCGGAGCTAGCGGGTGGAGCACAGATACGCAGTATTTT.

Only a few counts were recorded for this clone. The V gene is TRBV30, the J gene TRBJ1-6; 7 nucleotides match TRBD1. The CDR3 runs 12 residues. The ends lost 5 bases at V and 10 bases at J; junction bases unmatched: 5. Germline V gene sequence: CDR1 GTSNPN, CDR2 SVGIG (reference sequence). CDR3 DNA: TGTGCCTGGGACAGGGAGAGATCACCCCTCCACTTT. It encodes CAWDRERSPLHF. The full variable domain, in which reference TRBV30 and TRBJ1-6 provide the parts outside the CDR3, is SQTIHQWPATLVQPVGSPLSLECTVEGTSNPNLYWYRQAAGRGLQLLFYSVGIGQISSEVPQNLSASRPQDRQFILSSKKLLLSDSGFYLCAWDRERSPLHFGNGTRLTVT.

This clone was observed a few times. V is TRBV6-1 and J is TRBJ2-3, with TRBD2 as a possible D gene (7 bases). Trimming took off 8 bases at V and 4 bases at J, with 16 bases between the two ends. Looked up from germline, CDR1 is MNHNS and CDR2 is SASEGT. The CDR3 totals 14 residues. The CDR3: CASSSGGFADTQYF. For the CDR3, the DNA is TGTGCCAGCTCTTCGGGGGGCTTTGCAGATACGCAGTATTTT.

The V and J genes are TRBV6-1 and TRBJ1-2; possible D gene TRBD1, 5 bases. V shed 1 base and J shed 7 bases, with 16 bases lying between them. This CDR3 is built from 15 residues. The germline V gene encodes CDR1 MNHNS and CDR2 SASEGT. CDR3 sequence reads: CASSEGVWPGVGYTF. CDR3 sequence (DNA): TGTGCCAGCAGTGAAGGTGTATGGCCGGGGGTTGGCTACACCTTC.

This clone is labeled medium-sized. V usage is TRBV28 and J usage is TRBJ1-5, with 7 positions matching TRBD1. Per germline, CDR1 MDHEN and CDR2 SYDVKM. The CDR3 is made up of 15 amino acids. The ends lost 6 bases at V and 6 bases at J; junction bases unmatched: 11. Written as DNA, the CDR3 is TGTGCCAGCAGCCCAGGGGGAGGGGGCGGTCAGCCCCAGCATTTT. This translates into CASSPGGGGGQPQHF.